This record covers a single TCR beta chain. Per the study methods: Estimates of nucleated cell counts were drawn from the amplification of reference gene primers. Libraries were prepared by immunoSEQ multiplex PCR; TCRdb keeps only in-frame clonotypes and omits some of them. That table is the source of V, J and clone size, and D and trimming were worked out from the DNA. In the table there are about 200,000 clones, around 85% of which are singletons. Those enrolled in Seattle joined during active infection and were followed longitudinally afterward. V gave up 0 bases and J gave up 5 bases, with 8 bases separating them. From germline, CDR1 is SGHRS and CDR2 YFSETQ. The CDR3 contains 13 residues. These data originate in a study of blood T cell repertoires in COVID-19. The overall study: Both acute and convalescent COVID-19 samples were obtained from the United States, Italy and Spain. Sources were T cells, B-cell-depleted T cells, or PBMCs; the material itself was cDNA or gDNA.

Sequenced input: peripheral blood. This chain links TRBV5-1 with TRBJ2-5; the D is unclear. This TCR was sampled from a person between 65 and 79 years old with COVID-19, enrolled during active disease. The CDR3: CASSLVLVETQYF. DNA for the CDR3: TGCGCCAGCAGCTTGGTGTTAGTTGAGACCCAGTACTTC.